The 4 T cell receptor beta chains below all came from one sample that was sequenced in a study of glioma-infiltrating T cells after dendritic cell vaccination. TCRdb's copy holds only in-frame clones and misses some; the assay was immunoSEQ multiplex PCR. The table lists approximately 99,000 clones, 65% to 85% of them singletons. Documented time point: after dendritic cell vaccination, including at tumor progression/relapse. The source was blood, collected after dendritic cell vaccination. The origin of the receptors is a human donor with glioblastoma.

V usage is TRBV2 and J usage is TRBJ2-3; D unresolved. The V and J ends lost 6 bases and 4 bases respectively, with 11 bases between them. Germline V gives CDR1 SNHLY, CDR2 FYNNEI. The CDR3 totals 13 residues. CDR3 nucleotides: TGTGCCAGCAGCCTATACAGAGCAGATACGCAGTATTTT. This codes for CASSLYRADTQYF.

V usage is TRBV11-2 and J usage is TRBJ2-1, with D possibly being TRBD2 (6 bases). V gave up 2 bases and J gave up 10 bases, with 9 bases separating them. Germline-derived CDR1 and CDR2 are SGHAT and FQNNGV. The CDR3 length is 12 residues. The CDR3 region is CASSLIRGEQFF. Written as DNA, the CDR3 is TGTGCCAGCAGCTTAATCCGGGGGGAGCAGTTCTTC.

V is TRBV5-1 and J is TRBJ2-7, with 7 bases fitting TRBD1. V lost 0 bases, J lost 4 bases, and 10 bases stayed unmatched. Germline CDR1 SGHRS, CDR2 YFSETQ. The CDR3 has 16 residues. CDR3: CASSLGVGQHFYEQYF. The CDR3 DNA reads TGCGCCAGCAGCTTGGGAGTGGGACAGCACTTTTACGAGCAGTACTTC. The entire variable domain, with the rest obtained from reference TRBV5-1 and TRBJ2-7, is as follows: KAGVTQTPRYLIKTRGQQVTLSCSPISGHRSVSWYQQTPGQGLQFLFEYFSETQRNKGNFPGRFSGRQFSNSRSEMNVSTLELGDSALYLCASSLGVGQHFYEQYFGPGTRLTVT.

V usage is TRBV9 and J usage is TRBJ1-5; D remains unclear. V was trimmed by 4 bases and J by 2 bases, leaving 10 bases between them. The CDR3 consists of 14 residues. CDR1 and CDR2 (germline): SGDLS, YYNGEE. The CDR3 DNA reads TGTGCCAGCAGCCGGGAATTCGGCAATCAGCCCCAGCATTTT. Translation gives CASSREFGNQPQHF.